This T cell receptor (beta chain) originates from a study of human T cells and chemical hapten exposure. In the study overall: Alopecia universalis, totalis or areata was present in patients who were mostly female.

Documented time point: patch test 1, 2 weeks after DPC sensitization. Specified treatment: therapeutic diphenylcyclopropenone sensitization with weekly scalp DPC. TCRdb processed the RACE reads anew with MiXCR; each CDR3 protein has one entry. In the table there are about 340,000 distinct CDR3 sequences, 6% to 8.5% of which are singletons. The V gene lost 1 base and the J gene lost 4 bases, with 11 bases spanning the gap. The CDR3 length is 16 residues. The germline CDR1 and CDR2 sequences are LGHNA and YSLEER. This clonotype showed up just a few times. Its antigen is unknown. Whole-study findings and limits: Versus controls, expanded TCRs had significantly more large CDR3 similarity clusters. TCRs at high frequency, those above 1 in 1000, did not change with DPC sensitization.

The sample in question was whole blood, obtained in connection with sensitization to the hapten diphenylcyclopropenone (DPC). The receptor was derived from a woman between 18 and 30 years old with alopecia areata. Some clones in this sample may be carry-over from other donors' samples. V and J are TRBV4-3 and TRBJ1-6; no firm D call. DNA for the CDR3: TGCGCCAGCAGCCAAGCGACGGACCTGTATAATTCACCCCTCCACTTT. Its protein product is CASSQATDLYNSPLHF.